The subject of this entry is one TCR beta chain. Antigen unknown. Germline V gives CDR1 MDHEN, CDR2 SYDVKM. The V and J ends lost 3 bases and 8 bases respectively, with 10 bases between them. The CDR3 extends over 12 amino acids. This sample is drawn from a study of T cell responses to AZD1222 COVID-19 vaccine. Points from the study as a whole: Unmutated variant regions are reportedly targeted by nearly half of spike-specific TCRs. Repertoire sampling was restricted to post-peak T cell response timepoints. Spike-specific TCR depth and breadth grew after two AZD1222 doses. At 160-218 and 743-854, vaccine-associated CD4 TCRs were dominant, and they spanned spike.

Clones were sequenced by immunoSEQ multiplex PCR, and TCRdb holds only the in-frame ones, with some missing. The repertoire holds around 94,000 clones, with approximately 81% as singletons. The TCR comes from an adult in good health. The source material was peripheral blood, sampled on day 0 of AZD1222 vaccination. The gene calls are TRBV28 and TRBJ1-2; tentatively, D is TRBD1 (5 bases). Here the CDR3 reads CASSFQGRGYTF. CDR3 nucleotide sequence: TGTGCCAGCAGTTTTCAGGGTCGAGGCTACACCTTC.